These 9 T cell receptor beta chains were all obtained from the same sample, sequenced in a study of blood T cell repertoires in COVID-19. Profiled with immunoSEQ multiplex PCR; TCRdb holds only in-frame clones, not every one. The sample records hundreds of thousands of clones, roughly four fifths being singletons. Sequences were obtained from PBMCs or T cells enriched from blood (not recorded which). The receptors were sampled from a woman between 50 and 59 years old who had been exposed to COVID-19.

CDR3 in amino acids: CASSTMRPGQGHYGYTF. The DNA of the CDR3 is TGTGCCAGCAGCACGATGAGGCCGGGACAGGGTCACTATGGCTACACCTTC. The chain is built from TRBV21-1 and TRBJ1-2; no DNA check was done on the table's D call, TRBD1. TRBV21-1 is a known pseudogene. The CDR3 loop spans 17 amino acids.

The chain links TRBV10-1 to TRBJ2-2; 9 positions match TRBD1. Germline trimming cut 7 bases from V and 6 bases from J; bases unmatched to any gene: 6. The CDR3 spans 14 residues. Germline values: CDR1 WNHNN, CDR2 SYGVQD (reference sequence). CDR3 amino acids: CASKRDRASGELFF. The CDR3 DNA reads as TGCGCCAGCAAACGGGACAGGGCCTCCGGGGAGCTGTTTTTT.

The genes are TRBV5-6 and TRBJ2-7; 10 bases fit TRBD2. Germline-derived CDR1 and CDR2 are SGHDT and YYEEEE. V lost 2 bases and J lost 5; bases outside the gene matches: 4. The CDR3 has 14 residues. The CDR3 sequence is CASSLAGGQDEQYF. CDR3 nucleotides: TGTGCCAGCAGCTTAGCGGGGGGGCAGGACGAGCAGTACTTC.

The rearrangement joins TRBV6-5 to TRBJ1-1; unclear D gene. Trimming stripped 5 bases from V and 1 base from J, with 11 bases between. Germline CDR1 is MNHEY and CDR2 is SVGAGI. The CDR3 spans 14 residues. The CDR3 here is CASSKTSGNTEAFF. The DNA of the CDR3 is TGTGCCAGCAGTAAAACGTCGGGGAACACTGAAGCTTTCTTT.

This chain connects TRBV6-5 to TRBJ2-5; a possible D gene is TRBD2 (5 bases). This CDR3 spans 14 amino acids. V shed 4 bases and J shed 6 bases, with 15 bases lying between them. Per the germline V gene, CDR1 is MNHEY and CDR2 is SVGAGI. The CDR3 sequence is CASSSTRGAQTQYF. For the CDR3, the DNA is TGTGCCAGCAGTTCAACTAGAGGAGCGCAGACCCAGTACTTC.

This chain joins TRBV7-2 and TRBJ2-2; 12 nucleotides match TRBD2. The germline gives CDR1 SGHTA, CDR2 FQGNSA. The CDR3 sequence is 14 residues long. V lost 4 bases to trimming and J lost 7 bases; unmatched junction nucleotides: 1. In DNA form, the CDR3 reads TGTGCCAGCAGCTCGACTAGCGGGGGCGGGGAGCTGTTTTTT. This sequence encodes CASSSTSGGGELFF.

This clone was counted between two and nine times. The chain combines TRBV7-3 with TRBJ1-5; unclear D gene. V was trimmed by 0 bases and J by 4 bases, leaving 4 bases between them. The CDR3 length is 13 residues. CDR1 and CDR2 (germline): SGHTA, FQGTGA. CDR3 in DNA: TGTGCCAGCAGCTTAACCCCTAATCAGCCCCAGCATTTT. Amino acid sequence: CASSLTPNQPQHF.

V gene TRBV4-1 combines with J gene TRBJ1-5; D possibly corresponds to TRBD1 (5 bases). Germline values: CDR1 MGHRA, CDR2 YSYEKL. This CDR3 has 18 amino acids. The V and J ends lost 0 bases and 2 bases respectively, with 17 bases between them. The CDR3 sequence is CASSQEGVGAGGNQPQHF. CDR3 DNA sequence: TGCGCCAGCAGCCAAGAAGGTGTTGGGGCCGGCGGCAATCAGCCCCAGCATTTT.

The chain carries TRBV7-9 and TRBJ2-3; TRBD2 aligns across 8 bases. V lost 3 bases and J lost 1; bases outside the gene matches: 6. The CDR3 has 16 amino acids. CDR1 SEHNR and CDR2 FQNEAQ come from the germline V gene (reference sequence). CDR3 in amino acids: CASSFGSGGGTDTQYF. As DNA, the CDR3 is TGTGCCAGCAGCTTTGGTTCGGGGGGGGGCACAGATACGCAGTATTTT.